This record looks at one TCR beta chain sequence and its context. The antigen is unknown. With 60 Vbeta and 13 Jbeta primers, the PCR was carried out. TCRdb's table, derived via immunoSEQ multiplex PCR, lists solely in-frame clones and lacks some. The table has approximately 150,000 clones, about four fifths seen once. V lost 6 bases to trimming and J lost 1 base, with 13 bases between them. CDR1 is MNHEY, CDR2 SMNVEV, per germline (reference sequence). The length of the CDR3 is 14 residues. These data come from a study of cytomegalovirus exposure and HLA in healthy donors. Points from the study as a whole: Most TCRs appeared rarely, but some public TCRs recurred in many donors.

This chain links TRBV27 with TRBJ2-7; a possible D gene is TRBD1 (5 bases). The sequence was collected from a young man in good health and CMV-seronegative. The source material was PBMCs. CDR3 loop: CASSPLDTSYEQYF. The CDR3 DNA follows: TGTGCCAGCAGCCCCTTGGACACATCCTACGAGCAGTACTTC.